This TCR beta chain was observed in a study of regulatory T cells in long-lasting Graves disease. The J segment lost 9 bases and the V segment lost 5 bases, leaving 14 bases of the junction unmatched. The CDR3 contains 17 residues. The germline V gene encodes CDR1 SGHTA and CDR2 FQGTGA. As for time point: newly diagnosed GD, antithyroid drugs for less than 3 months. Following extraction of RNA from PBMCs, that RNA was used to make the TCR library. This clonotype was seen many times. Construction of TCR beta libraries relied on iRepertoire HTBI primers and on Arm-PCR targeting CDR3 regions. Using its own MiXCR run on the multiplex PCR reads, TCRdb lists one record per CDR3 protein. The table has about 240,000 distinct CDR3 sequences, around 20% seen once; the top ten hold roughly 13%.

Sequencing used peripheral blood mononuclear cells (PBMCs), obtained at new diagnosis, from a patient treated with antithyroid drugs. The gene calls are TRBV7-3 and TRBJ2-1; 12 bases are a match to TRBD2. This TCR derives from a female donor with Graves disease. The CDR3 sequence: CASSPRLAGEVAGEQFF. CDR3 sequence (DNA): TGTGCCAGCAGCCCTCGACTAGCGGGAGAGGTGGCGGGTGAGCAGTTCTTC.